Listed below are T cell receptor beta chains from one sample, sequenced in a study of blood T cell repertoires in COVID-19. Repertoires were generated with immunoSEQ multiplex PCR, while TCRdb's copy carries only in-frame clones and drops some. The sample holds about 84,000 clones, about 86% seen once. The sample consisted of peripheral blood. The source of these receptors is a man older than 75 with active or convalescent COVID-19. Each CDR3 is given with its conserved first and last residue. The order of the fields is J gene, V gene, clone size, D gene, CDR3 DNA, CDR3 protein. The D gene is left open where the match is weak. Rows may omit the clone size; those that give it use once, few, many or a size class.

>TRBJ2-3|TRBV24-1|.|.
TGTGCCACCAGTGTGTCGTGGGCGGATACGCAGTATTTT
CATSVSWADTQYF
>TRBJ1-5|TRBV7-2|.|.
TGTGCCAGCAGCTCCGGGAACCAGCCCCAGCATTTT
CASSSGNQPQHF
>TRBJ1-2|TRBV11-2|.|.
TGTGCCAGCAGCGCGCGACAGGTCCGCAACTATGGCTACACCTTC
CASSARQVRNYGYTF
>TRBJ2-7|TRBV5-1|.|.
TGCGCCAGCAGCGGAGGGACTGGAGATGACGAGCAGTACTTC
CASSGGTGDDEQYF
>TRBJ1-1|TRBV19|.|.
TGTGCCAGTAGTATAGTTTTTCTGGGGAGCCCTGAAGCTTTCTTT
CASSIVFLGSPEAFF
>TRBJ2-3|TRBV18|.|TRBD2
TGTGCCAGCTCACCGGGACTAGCGGGGGGGTCAGATACGCAGTATTTT
CASSPGLAGGSDTQYF
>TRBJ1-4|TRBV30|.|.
TGTGCCTGGAAAGGGCGGGGGGGCGAAAAACTGTTTTTT
CAWKGRGGEKLFF
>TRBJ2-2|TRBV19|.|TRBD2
TGTGCCAGTCAAAAGATGGGACTAGCGGGAACCGGGGAGCTGTTTTTT
CASQKMGLAGTGELFF
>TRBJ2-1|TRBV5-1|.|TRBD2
TGCGCCAGCAGCTCTACTAGCGTACCCTACAATGAGCAGTTCTTC
CASSSTSVPYNEQFF
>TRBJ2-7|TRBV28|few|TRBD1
TGTGCCAGCAGCAACTCAGGGGGTATCGAGCAGTACTTC
CASSNSGGIEQYF
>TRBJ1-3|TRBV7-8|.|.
TGTGCCAGCAGCTTTGCCACAGGGACTGGAAACACCATATATTTT
CASSFATGTGNTIYF
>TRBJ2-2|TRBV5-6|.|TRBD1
TGTGCCAGCAGCTTGCTAGGACAGGGGAACACCGGGGAGCTGTTTTTT
CASSLLGQGNTGELFF
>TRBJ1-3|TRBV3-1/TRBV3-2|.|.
TGTGCCAGCAGCCAAGATTGGTGGGCTCCGGGAAACACCATATATTTT
CASSQDWWAPGNTIYF
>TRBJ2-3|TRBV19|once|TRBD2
TGTGCCAGTGGGAGCGGGGCCACAGATACGCAGTATTTT
CASGSGATDTQYF
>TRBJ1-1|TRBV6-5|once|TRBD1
TGTGCCAGCAGTTACCACGGGCGGACAGGTAAAGCTTTCTTT
CASSYHGRTGKAFF
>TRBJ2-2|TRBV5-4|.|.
TGTGCCAGCTCTCCGGATTCGCGGGGGCGGAACACCGGGGAGCTGTTTTTT
CASSPDSRGRNTGELFF
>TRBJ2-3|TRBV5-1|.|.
TGCGCCAGCAGCTCCAGGACAGTCTCGCGGGCTACGCAGTATTTT
CASSSRTVSRATQYF
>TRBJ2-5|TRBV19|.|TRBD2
TGTGCCAGTAGTACAAAGACTAGCGCGGAGACCCAGTACTTC
CASSTKTSAETQYF
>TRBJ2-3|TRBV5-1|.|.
TGCGCCAGCAGCTTTGTAGCTCGGGGTTCTAGCACAGATACGCAGTATTTT
CASSFVARGSSTDTQYF
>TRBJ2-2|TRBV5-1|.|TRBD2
TGCGCCAGCAGCTTGGCCCGGCTAGCGGGGGGGCCGGGGGAGCTGTTTTTT
CASSLARLAGGPGELFF
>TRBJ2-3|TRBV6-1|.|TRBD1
TGTGCCAGCAGTGAAATAGGGGGCGCAGGCACAGATACGCAGTATTTT
CASSEIGGAGTDTQYF
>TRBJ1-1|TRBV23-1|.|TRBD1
TGCGCCAGCAGAAGGGGGCATTCGAACACTGAAGCTTTCTTT
CASRRGHSNTEAFF